A single sample is the source of the 14 T cell receptor beta chains below, sequenced in a study of neurological immune-mediated disorders. TCRdb reanalysed the 5' RACE reads using MiXCR and keeps one entry per CDR3 protein. The sample records about 74,000 distinct CDR3 sequences, 4% to 6% being singletons. The sequenced sample consisted of PBMCs. These receptors all come from a man aged 18 to 29 with multiple sclerosis.

This clonotype was seen at least ten times. The rearrangement uses TRBV20-1 and TRBJ1-1, with D tentatively TRBD1 (5 bases). This CDR3 is built from 14 residues. CDR1 DFQATT and CDR2 SNEGSKA come from the germline V gene (reference sequence). The CDR3 nucleotides are TGCAGGGGGGAGATGGGCAGATTGAACACTGAAGCTTTCTTT. Translated: CRGEMGRLNTEAFF.

Remarks on this clonotype: An end of the junction differs from the germline gene, which may be a read error. This rearrangement joins TRBV9 to TRBJ1-5; TRBD1 might be the D (5 bases). The CDR3 is 13 amino acids. Germline assignment: CDR1 SGDLS and CDR2 YYNGEE. In nucleotides, the CDR3 is TGTGCCAGCAGCGAGGGGTCGTATCAGCCCCAGAATTTT. Its translation: CASSEGSYQPQNF.

In the case of this clonotype: A read error may be the cause here, since a much bigger clone is one base away. This chain's CDR3 is CASSLARGTYEQYF. In DNA, the CDR3 is TGTGCCAGCAGTTTAGCTAGAGGAACCTACGAGCAGTACTTC. This rearrangement joins TRBV27 to TRBJ2-7; no clear D. The CDR3 totals 14 residues. The ends were cut back, 2 bases at V and 2 bases at J, with 10 bases in the middle. Germline V CDR1 and CDR2: MNHEY, SMNVEV (reference sequence).

The sample holds many counts of this clonotype. V usage is TRBV7-2 and J usage is TRBJ1-1, with D perhaps matching TRBD1 (5 bases). The CDR3 is made up of 16 amino acids. V lost 4 bases to trimming and J lost 4 bases, with 19 bases between them. The germline CDR1 and CDR2 sequences are SGHTA and FQGNSA. In nucleotides, the CDR3 is TGTGCCAGCAGCTCAGGGACCCGGAGATGGTTCACTGAAGCTTTCTTT. Translated: CASSSGTRRWFTEAFF.

This clonotype was observed many times. The chain links TRBV12-3 or TRBV12-4 to TRBJ2-5; D is unclear. V was shortened by 1 base and J by 1 base, with 4 bases between the two germline ends. The CDR3 consists of 13 residues. The CDR3 nucleotides read TGTGCCAGCAGTTTAGGGTTCCAAGAGACCCAGTACTTC. It codes for CASSLGFQETQYF.

This clonotype occurred many times. The chain recombines TRBV5-5 with TRBJ1-1; D is ambiguous. The V end was cut by 2 bases, the J end by 0 bases, with 14 bases between. Germline V CDR1 and CDR2: SGHKS, YYEKEE (reference sequence). The length of the CDR3 is 16 residues. DNA for the CDR3: TGTGCCAGCAGCTTTTTAGGTATGGCAGTGAACACTGAAGCTTTCTTT. Translation: CASSFLGMAVNTEAFF.

This clonotype was observed many times. V usage is TRBV12-3 or TRBV12-4 and J usage is TRBJ1-3; no clear D. The CDR3 sequence is 13 residues long. V dropped 6 bases and J dropped 5 bases, with 11 bases sitting between them. The CDR3 loop is CASRTLGRNTIYF. CDR3 DNA sequence: TGTGCCAGCAGGACCCTGGGGAGAAACACCATATATTTT.

This clonotype came up a few times. This may be a read error: a much more frequent sequence differs by one nucleotide. The V call is TRBV15, the J call TRBJ1-2; D gene unclear. The CDR3 runs 14 residues. CDR1 is LNHNV, CDR2 YYDKDF, per germline (reference sequence). V gave up 1 base and J gave up 5 bases, with 11 bases separating them. The CDR3: CATSRGGKSYGYTF. The DNA of the CDR3 is TGTGCCACCAGCAGAGGCGGAAAGTCGTATGGCTACACCTTC.

This clonotype was detected a few times. The germline gene is not matched at one end of the junction; a read error may be the cause. The chain couples TRBV7-8 to TRBJ1-5; D remains ambiguous. CDR1 SGHVS and CDR2 FQNEAQ come from the germline V gene. The CDR3 covers 15 residues. CDR3 bases: TGTGCCAGCAGCTTGCGGAGAGTGGGATCTCAGCCCCAGAATTTT. Protein: CASSLRRVGSQPQNF.

This clonotype was picked up many times. The chain combines TRBV20-1 with TRBJ2-1, with D possibly TRBD2 on 6 matching bases. Looked up from germline, CDR1 is DFQATT and CDR2 is SNEGSKA (reference sequence). The V gene lost 0 bases and the J gene lost 6 bases, with 15 bases spanning the gap. The CDR3 runs to 15 residues. The CDR3 loop reads CSARDTETSGNEQFF. The CDR3 nucleotides are TGCAGTGCTAGAGATACGGAGACTAGTGGCAATGAGCAGTTCTTC.

This clonotype was counted only a few times. Given a much more abundant clone one base away, this may be a read error. The chain combines TRBV29-1 with TRBJ1-4; D call uncertain. The CDR3 spans 11 residues. Germline CDR1 reads SQVTM; CDR2 reads ANQGSEA. V gave up 6 bases and J gave up 8 bases, with 10 bases separating them. CDR3 nucleotides: TGCAGCGTGGGAAAGGGCGAAAAACTGTTTTTT. Its translation: CSVGKGEKLFF.

This clonotype was seen many times. The rearrangement uses TRBV20-1 and TRBJ2-7; D not certain. CDR3 length equals 12 residues. Germline V gene sequence: CDR1 DFQATT, CDR2 SNEGSKA (reference sequence). Trimming left V 1 base short and J 2 bases short, with 6 bases between. Written as DNA, the CDR3 is TGCAGTGCTAGAGGCACGACCTACGAGCAGTACTTC. Its protein is CSARGTTYEQYF.

This clonotype was observed many times. This chain links TRBV20-1 with TRBJ2-7, with D tentatively TRBD1 (6 bases). Trimming removed 7 bases from V and 2 bases from J, with 15 bases in between. Germline-derived CDR1 and CDR2 are DFQATT and SNEGSKA (reference sequence). CDR3 length: 13 amino acids. DNA for the CDR3: TGCAGTGTTGGGGACATACGTACCTACGAGCAGTACTTC. This codes for CSVGDIRTYEQYF.

This clonotype came up many times. The chain links TRBV7-3 to TRBJ2-5; TRBD2 matches at 7 bases. V lost 5 bases and J lost 5; bases outside the gene matches: 8. Germline CDR1 SGHTA, CDR2 FQGTGA. The CDR3 spans 14 residues. The CDR3 spells CASSPDWGGETQYF. The DNA for the CDR3 is TGTGCCAGCAGCCCGGACTGGGGGGGGGAGACCCAGTACTTC.